This T cell receptor (beta chain) was sequenced during a study of T cell responses to AZD1222 COVID-19 vaccine. Across the study: Second-dose timings of about 4 or about 12 weeks were pooled. General study findings and limits: There were mostly white British donors and more females than males, and clonal diversity was possibly underestimated. Receipt of two AZD1222 doses was followed by a rise in Spike-specific TCR breadth and depth. Only a handful of people who got AZD1222 tested seropositive at baseline.

There are 16 residues in the CDR3. Germline V lookup: CDR1 SGHTS, CDR2 YDEGEE. V dropped 0 bases and J dropped 0 bases, with 10 bases sitting between them. Repertoires were generated with immunoSEQ multiplex PCR, while TCRdb's copy carries only in-frame clones and drops some. Here the sample spans about 150,000 clones, 85% to 90% being singletons. Comments on this clone: The antigen is undetermined.

The sample here was peripheral blood, taken on day 0 of AZD1222 vaccination. This sequence joins TRBV5-8 and TRBJ1-5; D gene uncertain. This TCR derives from an adult in good health. The CDR3: CASSLGEGNSNQPQHF. Here the CDR3 DNA reads TGTGCCAGCAGCTTGGGAGAGGGCAATAGCAATCAGCCCCAGCATTTT.